This T cell receptor (beta chain) was sequenced during a study of T-cell memory formation after mild COVID-19. Study-level background: Among the donors, TCR clusters were largely specific to each donor.

Overall study findings and caveats: Pre-infection memory held some responding clones, suggesting pre-existing cross-reactive T cells responded.

TCR alpha and TCR beta cDNA libraries carrying sample barcodes and UMIs were produced by 5'RACE using constant-segment primers. TCRdb itself ran the 5' RACE reads through MiXCR, one entry per CDR3 protein. Of under 300,000 distinct CDR3 sequences in the sample, over 7% are singletons; the top ten hold about 20%. With 0 bases removed from V and 4 bases from J, the gap between germline ends came to 4 bases. The CDR3 is made up of 12 amino acids. Per the germline V gene, CDR1 is SGHRS and CDR2 is YFSETQ. This clonotype has more than one count but fewer than ten. No antigen is known for it. The J gene is TRBJ1-2, the V gene TRBV5-1, with D unresolved. Sequencing input: PBMCs or a T cell subset sorted from them (not recorded which). This clonotype was obtained from a man younger than 30 who had mild COVID-19 (a few samples of this study predate the infection). Cell type and time point are not known. The CDR3, as DNA: TGCGCCAGCAGCTTGGACGTCTATGGCTACACCTTC. This sequence encodes CASSLDVYGYTF.